This TCR beta chain appears in the sequencing data of a study of human T cells and chemical hapten exposure. Study observations and caveats: Donors, who had alopecia, may show an immune response that differs from healthy people's.

Trimming left V 2 bases short and J 7 bases short, with 18 bases between. Germline V gene sequence: CDR1 SEHNR, CDR2 FQNEAQ (reference sequence). CDR3 length: 15 residues. Time point described: patch test 3, about 24 weeks after DPC sensitization. Noted treatment: therapeutic diphenylcyclopropenone sensitization with weekly scalp DPC. Unfractionated whole blood yielded total RNA. This clonotype has at least ten counts. Its antigen remains unidentified. Via MiXCR, TCRdb re-called the RACE reads, giving one row per CDR3 protein. This sample has over 35,000 distinct CDR3 sequences; more than 9.5% occur once, and the top ten carry around 2%.

This receptor was identified in a woman aged 40 to 55 with alopecia areata. Some clones in this sample may be carry-over from other donors' samples. The chain has TRBV7-9 and TRBJ2-7, with D tentatively TRBD2 (5 bases). The sample here was whole blood, taken in connection with sensitization to the hapten diphenylcyclopropenone (DPC). CDR3 in DNA: TGTGCCAGCAGCTTACGGGCCGCTAAATCGGGAGAGCAGTACTTC. Encoded protein: CASSLRAAKSGEQYF.